The T cell receptor beta chain described here comes from a study of Ad26.COV2.S vaccination and SARS-CoV-2 variants. Germline V gene sequence: CDR1 LNHDA, CDR2 SQIVND (reference sequence). CDR3 length equals 13 residues. With 3 bases removed from V and 10 bases from J, the gap between germline ends came to 15 bases. TCRdb's table, derived via immunoSEQ multiplex PCR, lists solely in-frame clones and lacks some. The data contain 350,000 to 400,000 clones, about 91% of them singletons. Stated treatment: around 19 received Ad26.COV2.S at low or high dose, single or two shots; 5 received placebo; per-sample allocation not given. Sampling was done on day 63 after the first vaccine or placebo injection.

The clonotype originates from a person between 18 and 65 years old who received the Ad26.COV2.S COVID-19 vaccine or a placebo. The input for sequencing was peripheral blood, taken in a trial of Ad26.COV2.S vaccine versus placebo. V is TRBV19 and J is TRBJ1-1; D gene ambiguous. CDR3 loop: CASSMGPGLGAFF. Written as DNA, the CDR3 is TGTGCCAGTAGTATGGGCCCCGGCCTGGGAGCTTTCTTT.